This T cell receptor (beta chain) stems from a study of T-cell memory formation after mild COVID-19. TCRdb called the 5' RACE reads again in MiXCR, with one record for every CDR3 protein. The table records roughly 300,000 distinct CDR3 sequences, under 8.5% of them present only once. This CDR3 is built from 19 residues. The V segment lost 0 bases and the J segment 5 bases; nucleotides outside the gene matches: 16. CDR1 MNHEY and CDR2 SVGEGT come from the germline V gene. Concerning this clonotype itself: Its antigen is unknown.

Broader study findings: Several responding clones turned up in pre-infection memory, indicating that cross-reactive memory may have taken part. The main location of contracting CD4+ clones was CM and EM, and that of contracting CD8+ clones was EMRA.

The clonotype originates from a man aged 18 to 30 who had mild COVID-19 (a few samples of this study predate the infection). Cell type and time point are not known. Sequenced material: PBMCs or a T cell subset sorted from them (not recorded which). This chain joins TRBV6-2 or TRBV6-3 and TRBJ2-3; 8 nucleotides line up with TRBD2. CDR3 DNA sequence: TGTGCCAGCAGTTACTCTCGCTCTTGGAGTCGGGGGGGCCAAGATACGCAGTATTTT. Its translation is CASSYSRSWSRGGQDTQYF.